Sequencing of this T cell receptor beta chain was carried out in a study of CD8+ T cells in alopecia areata. Study information: Each of the treated patients was given oral tofacitinib, 5 to 10 mg twice daily, for moderate-to-severe alopecia areata.

Overall study results and limits: Since there was just one nonresponder, nobody can yet say how baseline CD8+ expansion ties to response. In scalp and blood, many expanded lesional clones persisted during tofacitinib.

Worth noting for this clone: Antigen specificity is unknown.

Once RNA had been extracted, it was reverse transcribed into cDNA to act as the sequencing template. The protocol was immunoSEQ multiplex PCR, while the TCRdb copy is restricted to in-frame clones and leaves out a portion. The table records about 270,000 clones, about three fifths of them present only once. Treatment given: oral pan-JAK inhibitor, 5-10 mg twice daily. Patients with alopecia areata provided lesional scalp punch biopsies as well as peripheral blood. The germline gives CDR1 SGHDT, CDR2 YYEEEE. CDR3 length: 16 amino acids. J gave up 3 bases and V 4 bases, and 7 bases lay outside the gene matches.

The clonotype originates from a human donor with alopecia areata. This specimen consisted of CD4+ T cells sorted from blood, obtained around week 54, from a patient treated with tofacitinib. The chain employs TRBV5-6 and TRBJ2-1; 10 nucleotides align to TRBD1. CDR3 in DNA: TGTGCCAGCAGCGAGATTCGGACAGGGGGCTACAATGAGCAGTTCTTC. Its protein is CASSEIRTGGYNEQFF.